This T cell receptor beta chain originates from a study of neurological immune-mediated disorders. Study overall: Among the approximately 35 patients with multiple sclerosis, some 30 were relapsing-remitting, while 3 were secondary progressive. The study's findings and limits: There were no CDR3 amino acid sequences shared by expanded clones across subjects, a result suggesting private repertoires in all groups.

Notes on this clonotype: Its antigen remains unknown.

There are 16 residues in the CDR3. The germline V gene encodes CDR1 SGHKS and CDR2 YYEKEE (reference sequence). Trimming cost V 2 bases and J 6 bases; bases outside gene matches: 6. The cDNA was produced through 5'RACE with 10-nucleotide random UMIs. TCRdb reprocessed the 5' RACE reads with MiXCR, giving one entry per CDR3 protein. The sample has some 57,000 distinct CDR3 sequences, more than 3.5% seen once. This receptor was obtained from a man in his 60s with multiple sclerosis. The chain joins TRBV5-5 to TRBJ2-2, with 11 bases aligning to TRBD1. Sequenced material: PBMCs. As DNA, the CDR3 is TGTGCCAGCAGCTTCTTGGGACAGGGGGAGGCCGGGGAGCTGTTTTTT. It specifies CASSFLGQGEAGELFF.